This TCR beta chain was recovered during a study of blood T cell repertoires in COVID-19. At the level of the study: From the United States, Italy and Spain came samples of acute and convalescent COVID-19. The cDNA or gDNA used as material had been derived from T cells, B-cell-depleted T cells, or PBMCs.

As processed by the authors: The assay estimated nucleated cells by amplifying reference gene primers. Sequencing was performed with immunoSEQ multiplex PCR; in TCRdb, only in-frame clones are kept and a portion is missing. V, J and clone size derive from that table, while D and trimming were established from the DNA sequence. The repertoire has about 58,000 clones, around 89% of them found once; the top ten carry around an eighth. CDR3 size: 14 residues. Germline lookup yields CDR1 SGHTA and CDR2 FQGNSA. Trimming at V came to 5 bases and at J to 6 bases, leaving 10 bases not matched to a gene. Sequencing used peripheral blood. The source of this sequence is a woman aged 55-75 years with active COVID-19. V is TRBV7-2 and J is TRBJ2-7, with 7 bases identical to TRBD1. For the CDR3, the DNA is TGTGCCAGCAGCCCCGGGACAGCTCTGGGCGAGCAGTACTTC. This codes for CASSPGTALGEQYF.